This TCR beta chain was profiled in a study of blood T cells in healthy people across ages. Isolation of PBMCs gave at least 7 million cells per sample. Study observations and caveats: Per million T cells, TCR beta diversity dropped about linearly as age rose.

PCR was performed a second time for about 7 to 11 cycles using a sample-barcoded 5' primer and a J-beta primer mix. TCRdb called the 5' RACE reads again in MiXCR, with one record for every CDR3 protein. The sample consists of about 1.4 million distinct CDR3 sequences, approximately 59% of them appearing once. Concerning this clonotype: The target antigen is unknown. One end of the junction does not line up with germline, which may come from a read error.

The material sequenced was blood. The clonotype comes from a man in his late teens or twenties in good health.

In DNA form, the CDR3 reads TGCGCCAGCAGCCAAGATCGAAACCCTCAGGGGTATGACTACACCTTC. Its protein is CASSQDRNPQGYDYTF. The V call is TRBV4-3, the J call TRBJ1-2, with D possibly TRBD1 on 6 matching bases. CDR1 is LGHNA, CDR2 YSLEER, per germline. This CDR3 has 16 amino acids.